This TCR beta chain was identified in a study of cytomegalovirus exposure and HLA in healthy donors. This PCR relied on a set of 60 Vbeta primers and 13 Jbeta primers. Sequenced by immunoSEQ multiplex PCR; TCRdb stores in-frame clones only, minus some. The sample has 150,000 or so clones; roughly 83% are singletons. This CDR3 is built from 14 residues. Germline CDR1 SGHDT, CDR2 YYEEEE. The TCR sequence derives from a young man in good health and CMV-seropositive. The sequenced material came from PBMCs. V gene TRBV5-6 combines with J gene TRBJ2-5, with TRBD2 matching 13 bases. The J call may be wrong; the DNA end is better matched by TRBJ2-7. CDR3 sequence: CASRGTSGAYEQYF. The CDR3 region has the DNA TGTGCCAGCAGGGGGACTAGCGGGGCGTACGAGCAGTACTTC.